These 14 T cell receptor beta chains originate from one sample sequenced in a study of blood T cell repertoires in COVID-19. Assay: immunoSEQ multiplex PCR; the TCRdb copy retains only in-frame clones and omits some. The profile shows some 250,000 clones, more than 75% of them singletons. The sequencing sample was made of peripheral blood. The receptors were sampled from a woman in her 70s with active or convalescent COVID-19.

In DNA, the CDR3 is TGTGCCAGCAGCCCACGGGTAGAGAACACTGAAGCTTTCTTT. Residues: CASSPRVENTEAFF. This chain links TRBV9 with TRBJ1-1; D call uncertain. Germline CDR1 is SGDLS and CDR2 is YYNGEE. Trimming removed 4 bases at V and 1 base at J, with 11 bases between. This CDR3 comprises 14 residues.

The chain combines TRBV29-1 with TRBJ2-2; TRBD2 matches at 8 bases. Germline-derived CDR1 and CDR2 are SQVTM and ANQGSEA. J gave up 2 bases and V 7 bases, and 6 bases lay outside the gene matches. There are 14 residues in the CDR3. The CDR3 bases are TGCAGCGCCATGCGGGGGGTCAACACCGGGGAGCTGTTTTTT. It codes for CSAMRGVNTGELFF.

This chain uses TRBV14 with TRBJ2-5, with D hard to call. This CDR3 has 14 residues. V lost 0 bases to trimming and J lost 5 bases, with 10 bases between them. The germline V gene has CDR1 SGHDN and CDR2 FVKESK. The CDR3 region has the DNA TGTGCCAGCAGCCAAGATATAGTCGGGGAGACCCAGTACTTC. Translated: CASSQDIVGETQYF.

This chain uses TRBV6-5 with TRBJ2-1; TRBD1 is a possible D gene (6 bases). The CDR3 extends over 12 amino acids. Germline V gene lookup returns CDR1 MNHEY and CDR2 SVGAGI. Trimming shortened V by 6 bases and J by 6 bases, and 9 bases separated the two germline ends. Written as DNA, the CDR3 is TGTGCCAGCAGGATCAGGGGCAATGAGCAGTTCTTC. It yields the protein CASRIRGNEQFF.

The rearrangement links TRBV5-6 to TRBJ1-4; 9 positions agree with TRBD1. The germline gives CDR1 SGHDT, CDR2 YYEEEE. The CDR3 has 16 residues. V was pared by 2 bases and J by 5 bases, with 7 bases of the junction left unmatched. As DNA, the CDR3 is TGTGCCAGCAGCTTTGATCCGGGACAGGGCAATGAAAAACTGTTTTTT. It yields the protein CASSFDPGQGNEKLFF.

V is TRBV10-3 and J is TRBJ2-5, with 13 bases identical to TRBD2. This CDR3 is 14 amino acids long. V gave up 6 bases and J gave up 3 bases; unmatched junction bases: 1. The germline CDR1 and CDR2 sequences are ENHRY and SYGVKD. Here the CDR3 DNA reads TGTGCCATCAGCGGACTAGCGGGGGAAGAGACCCAGTACTTC. It codes for CAISGLAGEETQYF.

As to this clone: One junction end does not reproduce the germline sequence, and a read error may be involved. The chain couples TRBV18 to TRBJ2-6; 8 positions match TRBD1. The germline V gene encodes CDR1 KGHSH and CDR2 LQKENI. The CDR3 covers 20 residues. CDR3 nucleotide sequence: TGTGCCAGCTCGCCACCCCACCCGGGACAGGCATACGCTGGGGCCAACGTCCTGACTTTC. It encodes CASSPPHPGQAYAGANVLTF.

The chain recombines TRBV18 with TRBJ1-1; D uncertain. Trimming took off 0 bases at V and 1 base at J, with 6 bases between the two ends. The CDR3 extends over 14 amino acids. Germline CDR1 is KGHSH and CDR2 is LQKENI. The CDR3 sequence: CASSPPSTNTEAFF. The CDR3 nucleotides read TGTGCCAGCTCACCACCGAGCACGAACACTGAAGCTTTCTTT.

CDR3 DNA: TGTGCCAGCAGAGACGGCGGAAATAGCAATCAGCCCCAGCATTTT. Amino acid sequence: CASRDGGNSNQPQHF. The chain recombines TRBV7-9 with TRBJ1-5; D gene unclear. CDR3 length: 15 residues. Looked up from germline, CDR1 is SEHNR and CDR2 is FQNEAQ (reference sequence). V lost 6 bases, J lost 0 bases, and 12 bases lay in between.

J is TRBJ2-2 and V is TRBV7-2; 9 bases line up with TRBD1. Trimming removed 5 bases from V and 6 bases from J; junction bases left unmatched: 4. CDR3 length: 14 residues. Germline assignment: CDR1 SGHTA and CDR2 FQGNSA. The CDR3, as DNA: TGTGCCAGCAGCCGGGACAGGGTTCCCGGGGAGCTGTTTTTT. As protein: CASSRDRVPGELFF. The whole variable domain, filled in from reference TRBV7-2 and TRBJ2-2, reads GAGVSQSPSNKVTEKGKDVELRCDPISGHTALYWYRQSLGQGLEFLIYFQGNSAPDKSGLPSDRFSAERTGGSVSTLTIQRTQQEDSAVYLCASSRDRVPGELFFGEGSRLTVL.

CDR3 loop: CASRDPWTSNYEQYF. DNA of the CDR3: TGTGCCAGTAGGGACCCGTGGACTAGCAACTACGAGCAGTACTTC. V usage is TRBV19 and J usage is TRBJ2-7; TRBD2 matches 8 bases. Unmatched junction bases numbered 10, after V lost 6 bases and J lost 3 bases. The V gene's germline CDR1 is LNHDA and CDR2 SQIVND (reference sequence). This CDR3 contains 15 residues.

The gene calls are TRBV7-6 and TRBJ2-1, with a tentative D call TRBD1 (7 bases). CDR1 and CDR2 from the germline V gene are SGHVS and FNYEAQ. This CDR3 is built from 15 residues. Between the trimmed V and J ends, which lost 5 bases and 0 bases, there was a span of 11 bases. The CDR3 sequence is CASSLQGGSYNEQFF. The CDR3 nucleotides are TGTGCCAGCAGCCTTCAGGGGGGCTCCTACAATGAGCAGTTCTTC.

The chain uses TRBV24-1 and TRBJ1-2, with a tentative D call TRBD1 (6 bases). This CDR3 is 13 amino acids long. Germline CDR1 reads KGHDR; CDR2 reads SFDVKD. Trimming took off 5 bases at V and 8 bases at J, with 14 bases between the two ends. The CDR3 here is CATSGTALKGYTF. For the CDR3, the DNA is TGTGCCACCAGTGGGACAGCTCTGAAGGGCTACACCTTC.

V gene TRBV19 combines with J gene TRBJ1-2; 8 nucleotides match TRBD1. The CDR3 spans 15 residues. Trimming cost V 1 base and J 4 bases; bases outside gene matches: 5. Germline assignment: CDR1 LNHDA and CDR2 SQIVND (reference sequence). CDR3 sequence reads: CASSIARTGTYGYTF. The CDR3 region has the DNA TGTGCCAGTAGTATAGCTAGGACAGGGACCTATGGCTACACCTTC.